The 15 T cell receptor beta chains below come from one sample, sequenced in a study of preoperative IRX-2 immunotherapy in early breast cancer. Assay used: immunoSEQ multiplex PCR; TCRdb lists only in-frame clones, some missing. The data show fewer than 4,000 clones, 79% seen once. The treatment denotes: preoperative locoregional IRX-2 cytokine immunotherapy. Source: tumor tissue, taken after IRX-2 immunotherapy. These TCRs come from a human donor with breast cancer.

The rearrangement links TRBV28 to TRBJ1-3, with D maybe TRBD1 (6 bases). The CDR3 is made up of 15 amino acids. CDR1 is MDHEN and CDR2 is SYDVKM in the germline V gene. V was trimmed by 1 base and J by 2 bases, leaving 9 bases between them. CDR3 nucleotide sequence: TGTGCCAGCAGTTTATCACCAGGGGCTGGAAACACCATATATTTT. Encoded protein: CASSLSPGAGNTIYF.

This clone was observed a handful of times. The CDR3 nucleotides read TGTGCCATCAGGAGGGACTCTGGGGCCAACGTCCTGACTTTC. Translating gives CAIRRDSGANVLTF. The chain carries TRBV6-8 and TRBJ2-6; maybe TRBD2 (6 bases). The CDR3 runs 14 residues. Germline lookup yields CDR1 MNHGY and CDR2 SAAAGT. V dropped 10 bases and J dropped 0 bases, with 10 bases sitting between them.

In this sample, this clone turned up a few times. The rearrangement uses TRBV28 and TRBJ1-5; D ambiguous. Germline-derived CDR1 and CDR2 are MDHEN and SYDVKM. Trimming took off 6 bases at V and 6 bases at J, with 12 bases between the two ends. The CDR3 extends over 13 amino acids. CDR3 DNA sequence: TGTGCCAGCAGGGACCGGGAGACTCAGCCCCAGCATTTT. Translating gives CASRDRETQPQHF. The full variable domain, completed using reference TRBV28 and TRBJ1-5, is DVKVTQSSRYLVKRTGEKVFLECVQDMDHENMFWYRQDPGLGLRLIYFSYDVKMKEKGDIPEGYSVSREKKERFSLILESASTNQTSMYLCASRDRETQPQHFGDGTRLSIL.

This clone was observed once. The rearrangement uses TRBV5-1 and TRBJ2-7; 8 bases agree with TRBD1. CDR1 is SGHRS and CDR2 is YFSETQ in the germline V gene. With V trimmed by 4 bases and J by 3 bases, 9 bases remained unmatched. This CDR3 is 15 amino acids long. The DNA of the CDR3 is TGCGCCAGCAGCGACAGGGGCGGGTCGATCTACGAGCAGTACTTC. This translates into CASSDRGGSIYEQYF.

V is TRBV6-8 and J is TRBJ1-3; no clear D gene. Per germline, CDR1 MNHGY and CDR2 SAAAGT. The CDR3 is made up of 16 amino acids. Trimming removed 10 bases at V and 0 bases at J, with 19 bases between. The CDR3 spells CATIKRFGFSGNTIYF. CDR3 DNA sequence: TGTGCCACCATTAAGCGGTTCGGATTCTCTGGAAACACCATATATTTT.

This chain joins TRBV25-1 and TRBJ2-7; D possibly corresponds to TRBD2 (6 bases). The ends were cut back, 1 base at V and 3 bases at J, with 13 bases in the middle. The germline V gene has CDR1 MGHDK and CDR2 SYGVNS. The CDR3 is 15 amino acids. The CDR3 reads CASSELGGDLYEQYF. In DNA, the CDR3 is TGTGCCAGCAGTGAATTGGGCGGGGATCTCTACGAGCAGTACTTC.

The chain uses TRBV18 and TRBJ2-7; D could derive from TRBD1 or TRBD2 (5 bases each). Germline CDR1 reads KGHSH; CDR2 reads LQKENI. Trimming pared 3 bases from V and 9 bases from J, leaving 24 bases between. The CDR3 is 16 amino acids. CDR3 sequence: CASSPYAMQGEAAQYF. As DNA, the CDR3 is TGTGCCAGCTCACCCTATGCGATGCAGGGAGAGGCAGCGCAGTACTTC.

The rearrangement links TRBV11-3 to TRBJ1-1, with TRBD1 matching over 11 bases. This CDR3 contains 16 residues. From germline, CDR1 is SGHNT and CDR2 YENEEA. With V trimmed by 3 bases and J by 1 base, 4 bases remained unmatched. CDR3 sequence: CASSLSGQGANTEAFF. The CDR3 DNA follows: TGTGCCAGCAGCTTGTCTGGACAGGGGGCGAACACTGAAGCTTTCTTT.

The CDR3 protein is CASSIGGPYTYEQYF. CDR3 coding DNA: TGTGCCAGTAGTATAGGGGGACCCTATACCTACGAGCAGTACTTC. The V gene is TRBV19, the J gene TRBJ2-7; either TRBD1 or TRBD2 may fit D (5 bases each). V was pared by 1 base and J by 2 bases, with 12 bases between. From germline, CDR1 is LNHDA and CDR2 SQIVND (reference sequence). The CDR3 is 15 amino acids.

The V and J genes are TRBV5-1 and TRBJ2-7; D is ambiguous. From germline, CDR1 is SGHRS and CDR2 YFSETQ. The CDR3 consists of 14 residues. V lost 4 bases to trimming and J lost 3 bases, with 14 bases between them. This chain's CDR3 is CASSPRLADYEQYF. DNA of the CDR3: TGCGCCAGCAGCCCTCGTCTTGCTGACTACGAGCAGTACTTC.

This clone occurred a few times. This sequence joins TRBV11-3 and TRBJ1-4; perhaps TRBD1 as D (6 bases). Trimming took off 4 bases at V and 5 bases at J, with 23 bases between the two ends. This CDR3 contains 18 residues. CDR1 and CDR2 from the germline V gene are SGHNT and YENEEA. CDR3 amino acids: CASSSSQAETGRNEKLFF. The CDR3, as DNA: TGTGCCAGCAGCTCCTCCCAGGCGGAAACAGGGAGGAATGAAAAACTGTTTTTT.

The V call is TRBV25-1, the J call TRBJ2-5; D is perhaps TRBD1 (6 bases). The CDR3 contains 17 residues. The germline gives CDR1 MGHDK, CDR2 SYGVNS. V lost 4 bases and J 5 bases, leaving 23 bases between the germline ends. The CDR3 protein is CASSAPGAKTSGETQYF. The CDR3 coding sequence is TGTGCCAGCAGTGCCCCAGGGGCTAAAACCTCTGGGGAGACCCAGTACTTC. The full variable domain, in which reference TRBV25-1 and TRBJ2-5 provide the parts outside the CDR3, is EADIYQTPRYLVIGTGKKITLECSQTMGHDKMYWYQQDPGMELHLIHYSYGVNSTEKGDLSSESTVSRIRTEHFPLTLESARPSHTSQYLCASSAPGAKTSGETQYFGPGTRLLVL.

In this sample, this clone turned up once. The CDR3 loop is CASSPGLPRGTEAFF. CDR3 sequence (DNA): TGTGCCAGCAGCCCGGGCCTCCCAAGGGGGACTGAAGCTTTCTTT. The V and J genes are TRBV11-3 and TRBJ1-1; D is possibly TRBD1 (6 bases). V lost 5 bases and J 5 bases, leaving 18 bases between the germline ends. CDR3 length: 15 amino acids. The germline V gene has CDR1 SGHNT and CDR2 YENEEA. Based on the CDR3 plus reference TRBV11-3 and TRBJ1-1, the full variable domain is EAGVVQSPRYKIIEKKQPVAFWCNPISGHNTLYWYLQNLGQGPELLIRYENEEAVDDSQLPKDRFSAERLKGVDSTLKIQPAELGDSAVYLCASSPGLPRGTEAFFGQGTRLTVV.

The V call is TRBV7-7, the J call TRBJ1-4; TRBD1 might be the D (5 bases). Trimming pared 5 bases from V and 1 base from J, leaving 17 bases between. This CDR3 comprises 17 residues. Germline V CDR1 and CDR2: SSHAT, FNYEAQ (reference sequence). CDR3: CASSQDQGPGTNEKLFF. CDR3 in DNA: TGTGCCAGCAGCCAAGATCAGGGTCCGGGAACTAATGAAAAACTGTTTTTT.

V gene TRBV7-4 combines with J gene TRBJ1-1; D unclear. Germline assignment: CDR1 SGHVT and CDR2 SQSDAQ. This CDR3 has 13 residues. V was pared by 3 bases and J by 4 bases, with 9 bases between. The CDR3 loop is CASSFSLSTEAFF. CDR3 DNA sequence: TGTGCCAGCAGCTTCTCTCTAAGCACTGAAGCTTTCTTT.